These 8 T cell receptor beta chains were all obtained from the same sample, sequenced in a study of blood T cell repertoires in COVID-19. Clones were read by immunoSEQ multiplex PCR, and TCRdb kept only the in-frame ones, dropping some. Of some 33,000 clones listed, about 82% are singletons. The sequenced material came from peripheral blood. All receptors come from a man aged 60-69 years with active COVID-19.

The rearrangement links TRBV19 to TRBJ1-3; 7 bases match TRBD1. This CDR3 spans 14 amino acids. Unmatched junction bases numbered 4, after V lost 6 bases and J lost 2 bases. Germline-derived CDR1 and CDR2 are LNHDA and SQIVND (reference sequence). The CDR3 nucleotides read TGTGCCAGTAGCCAACAGGGGACTGGAAACACCATATATTTT. This encodes CASSQQGTGNTIYF. Combining the CDR3 with reference TRBV19 and TRBJ1-3 gives the whole variable domain DGGITQSPKYLFRKEGQNVTLSCEQNLNHDAMYWYRQDPGQGLRLIYYSQIVNDFQKGDIAEGYSVSREKKESFPLTVTSAQKNPTAFYLCASSQQGTGNTIYFGEGSWLTVV.

This clone was recorded once. The V gene is TRBV6-5, the J gene TRBJ1-5; tentative D call: TRBD1 (5 bases). The CDR3 totals 12 residues. Per germline, CDR1 MNHEY and CDR2 SVGAGI. The V end lost 8 bases, the J end lost 1 base, and 6 bases lay between the germline ends. This CDR3 is CASGGSNQPQHF. DNA of the CDR3: TGTGCCAGCGGGGGGAGCAATCAGCCCCAGCATTTT.

V usage is TRBV27 and J usage is TRBJ2-3; D uncertain. Germline values: CDR1 MNHEY, CDR2 SMNVEV (reference sequence). This CDR3 has 13 residues. The V end was cut by 4 bases, the J end by 7 bases, with 12 bases between. CDR3 coding DNA: TGTGCCAGCAGTTCCAGTTGGCCCTATACGCAGTATTTT. Protein sequence: CASSSSWPYTQYF.

The CDR3 is CAWSEGGRALDTQYF. CDR3 bases: TGTGCCTGGAGTGAGGGCGGGAGGGCCTTAGATACGCAGTATTTT. The chain has TRBV30 and TRBJ2-3; 9 bases match TRBD2. The germline V gene has CDR1 GTSNPN and CDR2 SVGIG (reference sequence). This CDR3 has 15 residues. The junction had 7 bases not matched to a gene; V was cut back by 1 base and J by 5 bases.

J is TRBJ2-1 and V is TRBV11-2; 7 bases agree with TRBD2. The CDR3 covers 15 residues. In germline, CDR1 is SGHAT, CDR2 FQNNGV. V lost 5 bases to trimming and J lost 7 bases; unmatched junction nucleotides: 11. CDR3 sequence (DNA): TGTGCCAGCAGCCTCGGGGGGAGGGCCTCAAATGAGCAGTTCTTC. Protein product: CASSLGGRASNEQFF.

This clone was picked up one time. The V call is TRBV25-1, the J call TRBJ2-1, with D possibly being TRBD1 (5 bases). The V end was cut by 4 bases, the J end by 5 bases, with 15 bases between. From germline, CDR1 is MGHDK and CDR2 SYGVNS. The CDR3 has 15 residues. The CDR3 spells CASSAFAGLDNEQFF. CDR3 bases: TGTGCCAGCAGTGCCTTTGCAGGGCTGGACAATGAGCAGTTCTTC.

The V gene is TRBV24-1, the J gene TRBJ2-3, with D perhaps TRBD2 (6 bases). This CDR3 comprises 16 residues. The germline V gene has CDR1 KGHDR and CDR2 SFDVKD. Trimming took off 2 bases at V and 4 bases at J, with 15 bases between the two ends. For the CDR3, the DNA is TGTGCCACCAGTGATTCCCCCGGGGGAATGGCAGATACGCAGTATTTT. Translation gives CATSDSPGGMADTQYF.

The chain recombines TRBV11-2 with TRBJ1-2; D unclear. CDR1 SGHAT and CDR2 FQNNGV come from the germline V gene. This CDR3 contains 14 residues. Trimming pared 5 bases from V and 4 bases from J, leaving 14 bases between. The CDR3 region is CASSPERSAYGYTF. The DNA for the CDR3 is TGTGCCAGCAGCCCGGAACGGAGCGCCTATGGCTACACCTTC. The entire variable domain, with the rest obtained from reference TRBV11-2 and TRBJ1-2, is as follows: EAGVAQSPRYKIIEKRQSVAFWCNPISGHATLYWYQQILGQGPKLLIQFQNNGVVDDSQLPKDRFSAERLKGVDSTLKIQPAKLEDSAVYLCASSPERSAYGYTFGSGTRLTVV.